This T cell receptor beta chain was recorded in a study of identical twins. Study-wide results and limits: A cross-sectional statistical analysis, not follow-up of the same donors, supported the conclusions. Abundant beta clonotypes from cord blood had fewer insertions, unlike memory repertoires, which showed none.

Using its own MiXCR run on the 5' RACE reads, TCRdb lists one record per CDR3 protein. The repertoire holds around 1.7 million distinct CDR3 sequences, with 25% to 35% as singletons. To note about this clonotype: Antigen: not known.

The sequence derives from a newborn girl in good health. Sequenced sample: cord blood.

CDR3 nucleotide sequence: TGTGCCAGCAGCTTGGGGCAAAGAGGGACTAGCCTTTCCCCGTGGACCCAGTACTTC. It yields the protein CASSLGQRGTSLSPWTQYF. V and J are TRBV7-9 and TRBJ2-5; TRBD2 matches 9 bases. V was pared by 3 bases and J by 7 bases, with 21 bases of the junction left unmatched. Germline CDR1 SEHNR, CDR2 FQNEAQ (reference sequence). The CDR3 is 19 amino acids.